This T cell receptor (beta chain) was obtained from a study of tumor and adjacent non-tumor tissue in lung cancer. About the research overall: The patients, 10 to 11 men and several women, were roughly 30 to 80 with stage I to III disease.

This clonotype was seen many times. Its antigen remains unidentified. TCRbeta libraries were built with three rounds of nested PCR, modified from ARM-PCR. MiXCR, run by TCRdb on the multiplex PCR reads, gives a single entry per CDR3 protein. The table has 50,000 to 70,000 distinct CDR3 sequences, 61% seen once. V dropped 2 bases and J dropped 6; count of bases not matched to a gene: 7. The CDR3 has 15 residues. Germline V gene data show CDR1 as SEHNR and CDR2 as FQNEAQ (reference sequence). The study, taken as a whole, reports: Tumor tissue had significantly higher TCR diversity than normal lung. Top 100 clones took a larger repertoire share in normal lung.

No cell sorting was done before RNA was extracted from the tissue. Distant lung tissue was collected more than 3 cm away from the tumor edge. The J gene is TRBJ2-1, the V gene TRBV7-9, with TRBD2 identical over 7 bases. This sequence originates from a man in his 70s with non-small cell lung cancer. The sequenced sample was distant non-tumor lung tissue. Here the CDR3 DNA reads TGTGCCAGCAGCTTAACCGGGACTAAGGGCAATGAGCAGTTCTTC. The encoded protein is CASSLTGTKGNEQFF. Drawing the rest from reference TRBV7-9 and TRBJ2-1, the complete variable domain is DTGVSQNPRHKITKRGQNVTFRCDPISEHNRLYWYRQTLGQGPEFLTYFQNEAQLEKSRLLSDRFSAERPKGSFSTLEIQRTEQGDSAMYLCASSLTGTKGNEQFFGPGTRLTVL.